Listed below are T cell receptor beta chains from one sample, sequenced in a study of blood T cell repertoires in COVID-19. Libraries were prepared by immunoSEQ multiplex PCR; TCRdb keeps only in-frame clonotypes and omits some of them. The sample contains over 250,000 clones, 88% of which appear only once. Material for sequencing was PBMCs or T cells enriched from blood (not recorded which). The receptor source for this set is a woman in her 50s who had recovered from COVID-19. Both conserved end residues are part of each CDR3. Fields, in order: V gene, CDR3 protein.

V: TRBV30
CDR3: CAWSVEESGSNQPQHF

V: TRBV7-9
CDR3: CASSFSGDNQPQHF

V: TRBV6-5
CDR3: CASSFGGSDEQFF

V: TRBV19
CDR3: CASSIQGDSYNSPLHF

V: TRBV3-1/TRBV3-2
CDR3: CASSRSGKTPTF

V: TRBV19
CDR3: CASRLAGDARDEQFF

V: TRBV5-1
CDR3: CASSLVTGPLKETQYF

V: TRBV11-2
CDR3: CASRSGTSGSTGELFF

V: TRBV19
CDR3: CASSIASSGANVLTF

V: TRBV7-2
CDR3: CASSLGEAGGRDTQYF

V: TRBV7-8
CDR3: CASSLVPGTGRNEQYF

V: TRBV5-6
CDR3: CASSPAWAGDYNEQFF

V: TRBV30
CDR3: CAWSVLQGGSTEAFF

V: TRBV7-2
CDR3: CASRIGTYNSYEQYF

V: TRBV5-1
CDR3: CASSSLAGGNTGELFF

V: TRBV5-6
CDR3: CASSLKLAGESTDTQYF

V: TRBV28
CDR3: CASSLDRNQPQHF

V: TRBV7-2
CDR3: CASSPRTGGNTEAFF

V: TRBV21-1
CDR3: CASSTSPQGGSYNEQFF

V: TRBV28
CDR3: CASSSVLVRSGQETQYF

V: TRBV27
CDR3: CASRRTVGGELFF

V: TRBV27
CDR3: CASSPWTGNGIAEAFF

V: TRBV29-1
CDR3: CSVSTGYGYTF

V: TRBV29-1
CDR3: CSVRLAVDQPQHF

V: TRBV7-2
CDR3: CASSPTGTGGSGNTIYF

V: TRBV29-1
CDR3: CSVAPSPGELFF

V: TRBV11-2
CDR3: CASSLAGQGLREQYF

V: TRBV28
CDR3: CASRAQGLDEQYF

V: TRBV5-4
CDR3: CASSKGDYEQYF

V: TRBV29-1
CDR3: CSVEPAGRYNEQFF

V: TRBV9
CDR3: CASSVVSGSGLAEQYF

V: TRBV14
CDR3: CASSQFGASGSGYEQFF

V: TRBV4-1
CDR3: CASSGDRGNTEAFF

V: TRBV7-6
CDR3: CASSLGTGDTEAFF

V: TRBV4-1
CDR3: CASSRTSGVGYTF

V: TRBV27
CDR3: CASSLDRNTEAFF

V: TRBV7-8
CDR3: CASSLDGSGRAKNIQYF

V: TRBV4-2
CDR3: CASNTQDKGRYYGYTF

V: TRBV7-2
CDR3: CASRQGLAGGHNEQFF

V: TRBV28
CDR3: CASSTPGAVSTDTQYF

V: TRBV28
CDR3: CASSPLRTGGNEQFF

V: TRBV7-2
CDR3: CASSEDRVLSPLHF

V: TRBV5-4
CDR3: CASSGGTLSNNEQFF

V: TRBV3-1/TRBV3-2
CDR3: CASSQGSTGWAFF

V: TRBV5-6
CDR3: CASEGVDSYEQYF

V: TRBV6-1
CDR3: CASSEPGHLGNTEAFF

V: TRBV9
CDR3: CASSVAQRGFGGYTF

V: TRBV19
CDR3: CASSTIGGLETQYF

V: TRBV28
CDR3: CASSLQTGRNQPQHF

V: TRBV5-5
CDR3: CASSLDLGPAFF

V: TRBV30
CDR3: CAWSAHRTGGETQYF